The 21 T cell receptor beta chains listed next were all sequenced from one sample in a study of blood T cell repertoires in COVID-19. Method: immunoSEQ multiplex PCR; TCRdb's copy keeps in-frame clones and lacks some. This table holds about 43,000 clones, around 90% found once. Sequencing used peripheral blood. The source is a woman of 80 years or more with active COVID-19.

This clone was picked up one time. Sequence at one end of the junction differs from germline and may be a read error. The CDR3 sequence: CASSDRGEATF. The CDR3 bases are TGTGCCAGCAGTGATAGGGGCGAAGCTACATTC. The rearrangement uses TRBV2 and TRBJ2-7; the D gene is possibly TRBD1 (5 bases). This CDR3 has 11 residues. The germline CDR1 and CDR2 sequences are SNHLY and FYNNEI.

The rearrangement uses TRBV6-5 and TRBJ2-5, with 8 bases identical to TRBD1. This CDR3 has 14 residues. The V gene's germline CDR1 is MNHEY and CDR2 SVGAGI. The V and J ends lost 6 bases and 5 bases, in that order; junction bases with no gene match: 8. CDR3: CASRDWTGLETQYF. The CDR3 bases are TGTGCCAGCAGGGACTGGACAGGGCTGGAGACCCAGTACTTC.

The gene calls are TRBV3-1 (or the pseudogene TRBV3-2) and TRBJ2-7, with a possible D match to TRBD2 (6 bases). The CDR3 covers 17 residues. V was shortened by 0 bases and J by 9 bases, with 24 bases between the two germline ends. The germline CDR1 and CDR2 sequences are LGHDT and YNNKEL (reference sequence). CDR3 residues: CASSQDWDPGSGFGQYF. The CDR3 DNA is TGTGCCAGCAGCCAAGATTGGGACCCCGGGAGCGGCTTTGGGCAGTACTTC.

In DNA, the CDR3 is TGCGCCAGCAGCTTGTCACCGGGGGTTTACAATGAGCAGTTCTTC. This codes for CASSLSPGVYNEQFF. The chain links TRBV5-1 to TRBJ2-1; TRBD2 might be the D (6 bases). The V gene's germline CDR1 is SGHRS and CDR2 YFSETQ. The V end was cut by 1 base, the J end by 4 bases, with 12 bases between. This CDR3 is 15 amino acids long. Full variable domain (outside the CDR3, taken from reference TRBV5-1 and TRBJ2-1): KAGVTQTPRYLIKTRGQQVTLSCSPISGHRSVSWYQQTPGQGLQFLFEYFSETQRNKGNFPGRFSGRQFSNSRSEMNVSTLELGDSALYLCASSLSPGVYNEQFFGPGTRLTVL.

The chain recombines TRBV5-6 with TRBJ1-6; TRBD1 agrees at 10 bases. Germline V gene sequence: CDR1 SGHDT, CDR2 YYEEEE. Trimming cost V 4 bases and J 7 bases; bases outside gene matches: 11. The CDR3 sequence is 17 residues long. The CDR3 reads CASSLTTRQGANSPLHF. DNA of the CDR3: TGTGCCAGCAGCCTCACTACGAGACAGGGGGCGAATTCACCCCTCCACTTT.

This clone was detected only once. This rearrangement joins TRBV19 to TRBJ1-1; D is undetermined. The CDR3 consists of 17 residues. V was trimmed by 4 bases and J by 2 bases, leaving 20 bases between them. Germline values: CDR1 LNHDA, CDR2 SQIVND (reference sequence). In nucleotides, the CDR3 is TGTGCCAGTAGTAGACGGGCCACTTCGGGATTAAACACTGAAGCTTTCTTT. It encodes CASSRRATSGLNTEAFF.

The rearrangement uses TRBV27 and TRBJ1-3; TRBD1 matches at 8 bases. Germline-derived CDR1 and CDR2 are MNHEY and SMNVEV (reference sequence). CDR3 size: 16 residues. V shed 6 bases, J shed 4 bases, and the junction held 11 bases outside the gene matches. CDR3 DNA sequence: TGTGCCAGCAGCCTAACGTCGACAGGGGCGGGAAACACCATATATTTT. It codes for CASSLTSTGAGNTIYF.

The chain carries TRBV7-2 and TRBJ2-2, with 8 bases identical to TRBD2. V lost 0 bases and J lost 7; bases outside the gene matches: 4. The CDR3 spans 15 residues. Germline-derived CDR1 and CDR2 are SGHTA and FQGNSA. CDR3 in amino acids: CASSLANGGDGELFF. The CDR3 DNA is TGTGCCAGCAGCTTAGCAAACGGGGGGGACGGGGAGCTGTTTTTT.

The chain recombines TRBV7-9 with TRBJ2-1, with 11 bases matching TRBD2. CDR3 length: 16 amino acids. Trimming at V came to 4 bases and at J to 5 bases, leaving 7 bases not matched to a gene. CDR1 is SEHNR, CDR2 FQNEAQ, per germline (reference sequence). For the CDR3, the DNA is TGTGCCAGCAGCTCCTTAGCGGGGGGGCTGAACAATGAGCAGTTCTTC. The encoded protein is CASSSLAGGLNNEQFF.

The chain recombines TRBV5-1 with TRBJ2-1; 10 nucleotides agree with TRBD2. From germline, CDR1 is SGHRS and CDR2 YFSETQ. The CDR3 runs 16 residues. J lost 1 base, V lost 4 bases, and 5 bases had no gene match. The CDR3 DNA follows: TGCGCCAGCAGCAGTAGCGGGGGGATTTCCTACAATGAGCAGTTCTTC. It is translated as CASSSSGGISYNEQFF.

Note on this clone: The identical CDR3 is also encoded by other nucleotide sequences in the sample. The CDR3 region has the DNA TGTGCCAGCATTGGACAGGGAAAGACTGAAGCTTTCTTT. This gives the protein CASIGQGKTEAFF. The rearrangement links TRBV6-6 to TRBJ1-1; 8 nucleotides align to TRBD1. The CDR3 totals 13 residues. V trimming: 7 bases; J trimming: 5 bases; junction bases outside the gene matches: 6. CDR1 and CDR2 from the germline V gene are MNHNY and SVGAGI (reference sequence).

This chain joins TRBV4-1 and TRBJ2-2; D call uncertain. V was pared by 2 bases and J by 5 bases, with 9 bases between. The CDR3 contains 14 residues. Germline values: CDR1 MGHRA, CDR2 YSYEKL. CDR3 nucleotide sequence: TGCGCCAGCAGCCAAACTCAAAGTACCGGGGAGCTGTTTTTT. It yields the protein CASSQTQSTGELFF.

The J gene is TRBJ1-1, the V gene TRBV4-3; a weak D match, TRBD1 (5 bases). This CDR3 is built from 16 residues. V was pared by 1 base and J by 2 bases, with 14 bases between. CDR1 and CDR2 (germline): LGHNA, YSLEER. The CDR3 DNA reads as TGCGCCAGCAGCCAAGTTCGGGGGTTGACCAACACTGAAGCTTTCTTT. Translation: CASSQVRGLTNTEAFF.

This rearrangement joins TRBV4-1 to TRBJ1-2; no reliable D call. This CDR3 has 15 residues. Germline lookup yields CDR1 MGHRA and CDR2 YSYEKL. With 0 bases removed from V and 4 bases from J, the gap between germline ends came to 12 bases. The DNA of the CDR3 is TGCGCCAGCAGCCAAGACGAGACTCGAGGCTATGGCTACACCTTC. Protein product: CASSQDETRGYGYTF.

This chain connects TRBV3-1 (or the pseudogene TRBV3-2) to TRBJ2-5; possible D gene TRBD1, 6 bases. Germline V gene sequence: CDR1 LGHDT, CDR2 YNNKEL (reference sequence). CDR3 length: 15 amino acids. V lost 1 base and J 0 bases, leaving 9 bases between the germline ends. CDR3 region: CASSQGTGYQETQYF. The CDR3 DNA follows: TGTGCCAGCAGCCAAGGTACAGGGTACCAAGAGACCCAGTACTTC.

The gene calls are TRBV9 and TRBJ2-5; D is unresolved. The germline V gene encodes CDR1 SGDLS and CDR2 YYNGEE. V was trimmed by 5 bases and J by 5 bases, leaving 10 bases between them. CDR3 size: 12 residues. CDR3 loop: CASSGPRETQYF. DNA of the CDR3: TGTGCCAGCAGTGGGCCCCGGGAGACCCAGTACTTC.

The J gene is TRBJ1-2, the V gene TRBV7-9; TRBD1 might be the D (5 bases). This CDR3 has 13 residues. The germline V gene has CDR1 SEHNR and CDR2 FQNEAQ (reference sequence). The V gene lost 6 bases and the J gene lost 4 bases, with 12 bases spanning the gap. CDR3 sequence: CASSNGDFYGYTF. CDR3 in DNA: TGTGCCAGCAGTAACGGGGACTTCTATGGCTACACCTTC.

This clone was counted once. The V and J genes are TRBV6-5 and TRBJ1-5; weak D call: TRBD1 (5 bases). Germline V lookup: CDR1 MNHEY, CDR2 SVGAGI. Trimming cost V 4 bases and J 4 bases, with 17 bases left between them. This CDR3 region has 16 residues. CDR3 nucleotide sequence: TGTGCCAGCAGTTCCCAGAGAGGGACTGATAATCAGCCCCAGCATTTT. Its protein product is CASSSQRGTDNQPQHF.

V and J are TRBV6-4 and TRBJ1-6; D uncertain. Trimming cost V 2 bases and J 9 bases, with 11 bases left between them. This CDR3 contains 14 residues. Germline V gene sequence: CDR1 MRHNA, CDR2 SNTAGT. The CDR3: CASSDSLGGSPLHF. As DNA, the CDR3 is TGTGCCAGCAGTGACAGTCTCGGCGGTTCACCCCTCCACTTT.

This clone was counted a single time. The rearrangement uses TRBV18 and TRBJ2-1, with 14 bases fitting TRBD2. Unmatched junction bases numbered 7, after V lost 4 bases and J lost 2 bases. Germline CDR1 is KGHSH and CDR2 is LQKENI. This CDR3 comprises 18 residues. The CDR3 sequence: CASSLMGLAGVTYNEQFF. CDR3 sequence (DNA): TGTGCCAGCTCACTAATGGGACTAGCGGGGGTTACCTACAATGAGCAGTTCTTC.

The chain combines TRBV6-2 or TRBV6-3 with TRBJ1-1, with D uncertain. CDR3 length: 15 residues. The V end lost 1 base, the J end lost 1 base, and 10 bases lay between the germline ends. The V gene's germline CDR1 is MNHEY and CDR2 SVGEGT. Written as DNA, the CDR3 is TGTGCCAGCAGTTACTTATCCGAGGGGAACACTGAAGCTTTCTTT. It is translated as CASSYLSEGNTEAFF.